A selection of T cell receptor beta chains follows, all from one sample in a study of T cell responses to AZD1222 COVID-19 vaccine. Sequenced by immunoSEQ multiplex PCR; TCRdb stores in-frame clones only, minus some. The sample has about 100,000 clones; about 90% are singletons. This material consisted of peripheral blood, taken 28 days after the second AZD1222 dose. Source of these receptors: an adult who received the AZD1222 COVID-19 vaccine. Both conserved end residues are part of each CDR3. The D gene is left open where the match is weak. Clone size is given for some rows only: seen once, a few or many times, or a class if the clone is expanded.

v_call	clone_size	d_call	j_call	cdr3_nt	cdr3_aa
TRBV6-5	NA	TRBD1	TRBJ1-2	TGTGCCAGCAGCGGAGGGGGACAGTTCTATGGCTACACCTTC	CASSGGGQFYGYTF
TRBV28	NA	NA	TRBJ2-1	TGTGCCGCTAACCCTAGTGGGGGTTCGAATGAGCAGTTCTTC	CAANPSGGSNEQFF
TRBV5-1	NA	TRBD2	TRBJ2-7	TGCGCCAGCAGCCCTGGGGGACTAGCGGGACTATACGAGCAGTACTTC	CASSPGGLAGLYEQYF
TRBV23-1	NA	NA	TRBJ1-3	TGCGCCAGCAGTCAAACGACTGTATCTGGAAACACCATATATTTT	CASSQTTVSGNTIYF
TRBV19	NA	NA	TRBJ2-2	TGTGCCAGTAGTACAATAGCGGAGGCCACCGGGGAGCTGTTTTTT	CASSTIAEATGELFF
TRBV6-2/TRBV6-3	NA	TRBD2	TRBJ2-7	TGTGCCAGCAGTTACTCGCCCAGCGGGGGCCGTTACTACGAGCAGTACTTC	CASSYSPSGGRYYEQYF
TRBV6-2/TRBV6-3	NA	TRBD2	TRBJ2-3	TGTGCCAGCAGTTACTCGGGCCTAGCGGGAGCATTTTGGGATACGCAGTATTTT	CASSYSGLAGAFWDTQYF
TRBV5-1	NA	NA	TRBJ2-3	TGCGCCAGCAGCTTGGCGAGAGGGGTCAGCACAGATACGCAGTATTTT	CASSLARGVSTDTQYF
TRBV2	NA	NA	TRBJ2-1	TGTGCCAGCAGTGGTGGAGTCCGAGGTTACAAAGAGCAGTTCTTC	CASSGGVRGYKEQFF
TRBV5-5	NA	TRBD1	TRBJ1-2	TGTGCCAGCAGTTCAGACAGGGTGCATGGCTACACCTTC	CASSSDRVHGYTF
TRBV3-1/TRBV3-2	NA	TRBD1	TRBJ1-1	TGTGCCAGCAAGCCAGGGGGGGGTACTGAAGCTTTCTTT	CASKPGGGTEAFF
TRBV5-1	few	NA	TRBJ2-7	TGCGCCAGCAGCTTGTGGGAGGCGGGGAGCTCCTACGAGCAGTACTTC	CASSLWEAGSSYEQYF
TRBV11-2	NA	NA	TRBJ2-4	TGTGCCAGCAGCTTAGAGATCAAGGTTAAGCTTCAGTACTTC	CASSLEIKVKLQYF
TRBV28	NA	NA	TRBJ1-5	TGTGCCAGCAGTTTCTTGGGAATAGGCAATCAGCCCCAGCATTTT	CASSFLGIGNQPQHF
TRBV5-5	NA	NA	TRBJ2-2	TGTGCCAGCAGCTTGTATCTATCGGGAGCGAACACCGGGGAGCTGTTTTTT	CASSLYLSGANTGELFF
TRBV6-5	NA	NA	TRBJ2-6	TGTGCCATACAGGGTTACTCTGGGGCCAACGTCCTGACTTTC	CAIQGYSGANVLTF
TRBV29-1	NA	TRBD2	TRBJ2-1	TGCAGCGTGGAGGGGACTAGTTTGAAATCGGATGAGCAGTTCTTC	CSVEGTSLKSDEQFF
TRBV5-1	NA	TRBD1	TRBJ2-1	TGCGCCAGCAGCTTTAATGACAGGGCGGCGAATGAGCAGTTCTTC	CASSFNDRAANEQFF
TRBV5-1	once	TRBD1	TRBJ1-2	TGCGCCAGCAGCTCGATACGGCGAAAACAGGGGGAACCCGCTCGTGGCTACACCTTC	CASSSIRRKQGEPARGYTF
TRBV28	NA	TRBD2	TRBJ2-1	TGTGCCAGCTCGGCAGCGGGGGCCAACAATGAGCAGTTCTTC	CASSAAGANNEQFF
TRBV4-1	NA	NA	TRBJ1-2	TGCGCCAGCAGCCAAGAACGGAACACTTTAAACTATGGCTACACCTTC	CASSQERNTLNYGYTF
TRBV28	NA	TRBD1	TRBJ1-1	TGTGCCAGCAGAGAATCGTCAGGGGGCACTGAAGCTTTCTTT	CASRESSGGTEAFF
TRBV25-1	NA	NA	TRBJ1-2	TGTGCCAGCAGTGGCTTGGGAGGATACTATGGCTACACCTTC	CASSGLGGYYGYTF
TRBV6-5	NA	NA	TRBJ2-2	TGTGCCAGCACGTCGGACACCCCCACCGGGGAGCTGTTTTTT	CASTSDTPTGELFF
TRBV7-9	NA	NA	TRBJ2-7	TGTGCCAGCAGCGCAAGGACGATGAACGAGCAGTACTTC	CASSARTMNEQYF
TRBV18	once	TRBD2	TRBJ2-7	TGTGCCAGCTCACCAACTACTAGCGGGAGGGCTTACGAGCAGTACTTC	CASSPTTSGRAYEQYF
TRBV7-2	NA	NA	TRBJ2-7	TGTGCCAGCAGAATAGGTGGCCCGTCTGGCGAGCAGTACTTC	CASRIGGPSGEQYF
TRBV7-8	NA	TRBD2	TRBJ2-2	TGTGCCAGCAGCTTAGTTATGGGCGGGGGGACCGGGGAGCTGTTTTTT	CASSLVMGGGTGELFF
TRBV15	NA	NA	TRBJ1-6	TGTGCCACCAGCAGAGATTATACAGGGTCTTCACCCCTCCACTTT	CATSRDYTGSSPLHF
TRBV5-4	NA	NA	TRBJ2-3	TGTGCCAGCAGTCCGAAAGGGACATCTACGCAGTATTTT	CASSPKGTSTQYF
TRBV29-1	NA	TRBD1	TRBJ2-7	TGCAGCGTTTCCGGGACAGGGGAATACGAGCAGTACTTC	CSVSGTGEYEQYF
TRBV3-1/TRBV3-2	NA	NA	TRBJ1-3	TGTGCCAGCAGCCATGGGGGGGTCTCTGGAAACACCATATATTTT	CASSHGGVSGNTIYF
TRBV10-3	NA	TRBD2	TRBJ2-2	TGTGCCATCAGTGAGTCGTTGGTAGCGGGAGGACCCGGGGAGCTGTTTTTT	CAISESLVAGGPGELFF
TRBV12-3/TRBV12-4	NA	NA	TRBJ2-5	TGTGCCAGCAGTTACCAAGAGACCCAGTACTTC	CASSYQETQYF
TRBV7-9	once	NA	TRBJ2-7	TGTGCCAGCAGTCCAAAACCCTCCAGGGGGGGGCGATCCTACGAGCAGTACTTC	CASSPKPSRGGRSYEQYF
TRBV3-1/TRBV3-2	NA	NA	TRBJ2-3	TGTGCCAGCAGCCAAGGAACGGGGCGAGCAGATACGCAGTATTTT	CASSQGTGRADTQYF
TRBV7-9	NA	TRBD1	TRBJ1-3	TGTGCCAGCAGCTACCCGACAGGGTTAAGAAACACCATATATTTT	CASSYPTGLRNTIYF
TRBV7-8	NA	NA	TRBJ1-3	TGTGCCAGCAGCTTAGGAGGGTCTGGAAACACCATATATTTT	CASSLGGSGNTIYF
TRBV4-2	NA	NA	TRBJ1-1	TGTGCCAGCAGCCAACGTATGGTCACTGAAGCTTTCTTT	CASSQRMVTEAFF
TRBV3-1/TRBV3-2	NA	NA	TRBJ1-1	TGTGCCAGCAGCCAGGTGGGGGCAAACACTGAAGCTTTCTTT	CASSQVGANTEAFF